The sample holds a few counts of the clone carrying this T cell receptor (beta chain). Its specificity is unknown. These data originate in a study of identical twins. Study findings and constraints: Weaker excess sharing between twins was seen in beta out-of-frame sequences.

All donors comprised healthy Caucasians. CDR1 and CDR2 from the germline V gene are SGHTA and FQGNSA. The CDR3 consists of 14 residues. V was shortened by 0 bases and J by 4 bases, with 10 bases between the two germline ends. TCRdb independently ran MiXCR on the 5' RACE reads; one entry per CDR3 protein. The sample consists of approximately 700,000 distinct CDR3 sequences, roughly 18% of them appearing once. This same sample was also taken into another study, of T cells expressing NK-cell markers. Per that study: Restriction of the sorted population to alpha-beta TCR T cells was achieved in several experiments with an anti-gamma-delta TCR antibody. Dominant NKG2C+ clonotype frequencies of roughly 1.0-7.5% of CD8+ T cells were measured in five or six donors.

The rearrangement uses TRBV7-2 and TRBJ2-7, with D tentatively TRBD1 (5 bases). The sequenced material came from PBMCs. This TCR derives from a woman aged 18-29 years in good health. The CDR3 spells CASSLALGAYEQYF. In DNA form, the CDR3 reads TGTGCCAGCAGCTTAGCGTTAGGGGCATACGAGCAGTACTTC. The complete variable domain, with remaining parts taken from reference TRBV7-2 and TRBJ2-7, reads GAGVSQSPSNKVTEKGKDVELRCDPISGHTALYWYRQSLGQGLEFLIYFQGNSAPDKSGLPSDRFSAERTGGSVSTLTIQRTQQEDSAVYLCASSLALGAYEQYFGPGTRLTVT.